A single sample is the source of the 10 T cell receptor beta chains below, sequenced in a study of T cell responses to AZD1222 COVID-19 vaccine. The repertoire was sequenced with immunoSEQ multiplex PCR; TCRdb's copy has only in-frame clones and lacks some. The data contain about 94,000 clones, around 85% of them singletons. This sample comprised peripheral blood, obtained 28 days after the second AZD1222 dose. These receptors all come from an adult who received the AZD1222 COVID-19 vaccine.

This clone was detected only once. J is TRBJ2-7 and V is TRBV27; 13 positions match TRBD2. Germline V gene sequence: CDR1 MNHEY, CDR2 SMNVEV (reference sequence). The CDR3 runs to 15 residues. The V gene end was trimmed by 2 bases and the J gene end by 6 bases; junction bases not matched to a gene: 4. The CDR3 here is CASSLGLAGVGEQYF. CDR3 bases: TGTGCCAGCAGTTTAGGACTAGCGGGGGTTGGCGAGCAGTACTTC.

The chain uses TRBV24-1 and TRBJ2-3; 7 bases map to TRBD1. Germline CDR1 KGHDR, CDR2 SFDVKD. This CDR3 contains 16 residues. The V gene end was trimmed by 1 base and the J gene end by 2 bases; junction bases not matched to a gene: 5. CDR3 protein: CATSDFYRGATDTQYF. For the CDR3, the DNA is TGTGCCACCAGTGATTTCTACAGGGGCGCCACAGATACGCAGTATTTT.

In this sample, this clone turned up once. CDR3 region: CASTPGANQPQHF. The CDR3 DNA reads TGTGCCAGCACCCCCGGGGCTAATCAGCCCCAGCATTTT. This sequence joins TRBV12-3 or TRBV12-4 and TRBJ1-5; the D gene is possibly TRBD1 (5 bases). V was trimmed by 7 bases and J by 4 bases, leaving 11 bases between them. There are 13 residues in the CDR3.

CDR3 nucleotide sequence: TGTGCCAGCAGTGACAGGGGTATACAGTTCTTC. This sequence encodes CASSDRGIQFF. The chain carries TRBV6-6 and TRBJ2-1, with 8 bases aligning to TRBD1. Trimming at V came to 5 bases and at J to 13 bases, leaving 4 bases not matched to a gene. The CDR3 has 11 amino acids. The germline V gene encodes CDR1 MNHNY and CDR2 SVGAGI (reference sequence).

This clone was recorded a few times. The V and J genes are TRBV5-1 and TRBJ2-5, with no clear D. This CDR3 is 12 amino acids long. Per the germline V gene, CDR1 is SGHRS and CDR2 is YFSETQ. V was shortened by 2 bases and J by 2 bases, with 4 bases between the two germline ends. The CDR3 is CASSFGQETQYF. In DNA form, the CDR3 reads TGCGCCAGCAGCTTCGGGCAAGAGACCCAGTACTTC.

The chain has TRBV7-3 and TRBJ2-1; weak D call: TRBD1 (5 bases). Germline V lookup: CDR1 SGHTA, CDR2 FQGTGA. Trimming left V 1 base short and J 6 bases short, with 16 bases between. The CDR3 sequence is 16 residues long. The CDR3 DNA is TGTGCCAGCAGCTTAAGCAGTAAAGGGGCTGGCAATGAGCAGTTCTTC. This gives the protein CASSLSSKGAGNEQFF.

This chain links TRBV11-3 with TRBJ1-1; D might be TRBD1 (5 bases). The CDR3 is 14 residues long. V gave up 8 bases and J gave up 3 bases, with 16 bases separating them. Germline V CDR1 and CDR2: SGHNT, YENEEA. In nucleotides, the CDR3 is TGTGCCAGCGGATTTACAGGTTCGGACACTGAAGCTTTCTTT. It encodes CASGFTGSDTEAFF.

The rearrangement links TRBV10-2 to TRBJ2-7; a weak D match, TRBD1 (5 bases). Germline CDR1 is WSHSY and CDR2 is SAAADI. The CDR3 has 12 amino acids. V lost 2 bases and J 12 bases, leaving 14 bases between the germline ends. As DNA, the CDR3 is TGCGCCAGCAGTGAGCCTGACCGACAGCGGTACTTC. Translating it yields CASSEPDRQRYF.

This clone has just one count. The V and J genes are TRBV25-1 and TRBJ2-3, with D tentatively TRBD1 or TRBD2 (6 bases each). The length of the CDR3 is 14 residues. The germline gives CDR1 MGHDK, CDR2 SYGVNS. Between the trimmed V and J ends, which lost 6 bases and 1 base, there was a span of 11 bases. CDR3 coding DNA: TGTGCCAGCAGCGAGGGGGGTCGCACAGATACGCAGTATTTT. This translates into CASSEGGRTDTQYF.

This clone was found a few times. CDR3 region: CASSISKGPRGEQYF. In DNA form, the CDR3 reads TGTGCCAGTAGTATATCCAAAGGGCCGCGGGGGGAGCAGTACTTC. J is TRBJ2-7 and V is TRBV19; 7 bases are a match to TRBD2. With V trimmed by 2 bases and J by 7 bases, 11 bases remained unmatched. The CDR3 contains 15 residues. Germline CDR1 and CDR2: LNHDA and SQIVND (reference sequence). Drawing the rest from reference TRBV19 and TRBJ2-7, the complete variable domain is DGGITQSPKYLFRKEGQNVTLSCEQNLNHDAMYWYRQDPGQGLRLIYYSQIVNDFQKGDIAEGYSVSREKKESFPLTVTSAQKNPTAFYLCASSISKGPRGEQYFGPGTRLTVT.